This T cell receptor beta chain was observed in a study of CD8+ T cells in alopecia areata. Study-wide points: With patients, TCR sharing proved less clear than in mice, a difference possibly related to HLA.

There are 15 residues in the CDR3. CDR1 is SGHTA, CDR2 FQGNSA, per germline. Unmatched junction bases numbered 12, after V lost 7 bases and J lost 5 bases. This clone was picked up a small number of times. What it recognizes is unknown. In each case, RNA was isolated and then reverse transcribed into cDNA as the sequencing template. Sequencing was performed with immunoSEQ multiplex PCR; in TCRdb, only in-frame clones are kept and a portion is missing. Counted here are more than 95,000 clones, less than 70% occurring once; the ten biggest clones make up 8.8%. From PBMCs, CD4+ and CD8+ T cells were sorted.

The genes are TRBV7-2 and TRBJ1-2; 8 bases match TRBD1. Sequencing input: CD4+ T cells sorted from blood. The sequence came from a human donor in good health. CDR3 sequence (DNA): TGTGCCAGCAACCGTCCAGGGGGCCCGGGTTATGGCTACACCTTC. Protein product: CASNRPGGPGYGYTF.